The T cell receptor (beta chain) described here comes from a study of cytomegalovirus exposure and HLA in healthy donors. Details on this clone: Its antigen remains unknown.

PCR employed 60 Vbeta and 13 Jbeta primers. Clones were read by immunoSEQ multiplex PCR, and TCRdb kept only the in-frame ones, dropping some. The sample contains 150,000 or so clones, around 72% of which appear only once. CDR3 length: 13 amino acids. V was trimmed by 2 bases and J by 10 bases, leaving 12 bases between them. Germline V gene data show CDR1 as SGHVS and CDR2 as FNYEAQ. Study-level findings and limits: Evidence from a later analysis indicated that most CMV-associated TCR beta chains looked HLA-restricted. According to the study, roughly 160 TCR beta chains were cytomegalovirus-associated. Sequencing likely generated an artifact that appeared as a cluster of highly shared sequence variants. Sequencing depth across donors, presence/absence analyses assumed, was roughly uniform.

This clonotype originated in a woman aged 40 to 50 in good health and CMV-seropositive. The sample consisted of PBMCs. The chain employs TRBV7-6 and TRBJ2-1, with a possible D match to TRBD1 (5 bases). CDR3 residues: CASSLLGASEQFF. As DNA, the CDR3 is TGTGCCAGCAGCTTATTAGGGGCGTCGGAGCAGTTCTTC.